Presented here are 16 T cell receptor beta chains from one specimen sequenced in a study of cytomegalovirus exposure and HLA in healthy donors. PCR involved 60 Vbeta and 13 Jbeta primers. Method: immunoSEQ multiplex PCR; TCRdb's copy keeps in-frame clones and lacks some. The sample shows 130,000 to 150,000 clones, roughly 78% of them seen only once. The material sequenced was PBMCs. The receptors originated from a young man in good health and CMV-seronegative.

A remark on this clone: A junction end diverges from the germline sequence, so it may reflect a read error. The chain links TRBV6-1 to TRBJ1-5, with TRBD1 matching over 7 bases. Germline assignment: CDR1 MNHNS and CDR2 SASEGT. CDR3 length equals 14 residues. Here the CDR3 reads CASQTGTAGQPQNF. In DNA form, the CDR3 reads TGTGCCAGTCAAACCGGGACAGCAGGGCAGCCCCAGAATTTT.

V and J are TRBV29-1 and TRBJ2-3, with 7 bases fitting TRBD1. Germline V gene sequence: CDR1 SQVTM, CDR2 ANQGSEA. This CDR3 has 16 amino acids. With V trimmed by 0 bases and J by 0 bases, 6 bases remained unmatched. The CDR3 here is CSVEDPLTGSTDTQYF. The CDR3 DNA sequence: TGCAGCGTTGAAGACCCGTTGACAGGGAGCACAGATACGCAGTATTTT.

The chain has TRBV7-8 and TRBJ1-2; TRBD1 aligns across 10 bases. Per germline, CDR1 SGHVS and CDR2 FQNEAQ. The J segment lost 7 bases and the V segment lost 3 bases, leaving 8 bases of the junction unmatched. This CDR3 has 15 residues. CDR3 DNA sequence: TGTGCCAGCAGCTTGACAGGGGGCGCGCGTAGTGGCTACACCTTC. Translated, it gives CASSLTGGARSGYTF.

The chain has TRBV10-2 and TRBJ2-1; 7 nucleotides match TRBD1. Per germline, CDR1 WSHSY and CDR2 SAAADI. Losses at the gene ends were 8 bases for V and 2 bases for J; bases not matched to a gene: 9. The CDR3 spans 15 residues. The CDR3 region has the DNA TGCGCCAGCCACACGGGACAGAGCCCCTACAATGAGCAGTTCTTC. Its protein is CASHTGQSPYNEQFF.

This clone occurred once. The rearrangement links TRBV9 to TRBJ2-7; 10 bases fit TRBD1. CDR1 and CDR2 from the germline V gene are SGDLS and YYNGEE. V lost 4 bases to trimming and J lost 6 bases; unmatched junction nucleotides: 4. The CDR3 is made up of 13 amino acids. CDR3 residues: CASSPRDRGEQYF. In nucleotides, the CDR3 is TGTGCCAGCAGCCCTCGGGACAGGGGCGAGCAGTACTTC. The variable domain in full, completed from reference TRBV9 and TRBJ2-7, reads DSGVTQTPKHLITATGQRVTLRCSPRSGDLSVYWYQQSLDQGLQFLIQYYNGEERAKGNILERFSAQQFPDLHSELNLSSLELGDSALYFCASSPRDRGEQYFGPGTRLTVT.

Only one count was recorded for this clone. The V gene is TRBV4-2, the J gene TRBJ2-2; maybe TRBD2 (6 bases). The CDR3 extends over 18 amino acids. Between the trimmed V and J ends, which lost 0 bases and 0 bases, there was a span of 14 bases. Germline V gene data show CDR1 as LGHNA and CDR2 as YNFKEQ. CDR3 nucleotide sequence: TGTGCCAGCAGCCAAGAGGTGGGACTCGTGGCGAACACCGGGGAGCTGTTTTTT. Protein product: CASSQEVGLVANTGELFF.

This chain joins TRBV4-1 and TRBJ2-7; TRBD1 agrees at 7 bases. The CDR3 contains 15 residues. The V gene end was trimmed by 0 bases and the J gene end by 3 bases; junction bases not matched to a gene: 5. Looked up from germline, CDR1 is MGHRA and CDR2 is YSYEKL. The CDR3 sequence is CASSQEDRTGYEQYF. The CDR3 DNA reads as TGCGCCAGCAGCCAAGAAGATAGGACAGGCTACGAGCAGTACTTC.

Of note for this clone: At one end, the junction sequence differs from germline, possibly due to a read error. The gene calls are TRBV5-1 and TRBJ1-6, with TRBD1 matching over 7 bases. The CDR3 length is 16 residues. Germline lookup yields CDR1 SGHRS and CDR2 YFSETQ. The CDR3 DNA reads as TGCGCCAGCAGCTTGATCGCAGGGACAGAAAATTCACCCCTCAACTTT. Protein product: CASSLIAGTENSPLNF.

This chain uses TRBV5-1 with TRBJ2-5, with D tentatively TRBD2 (5 bases). Trimming cost V 2 bases and J 5 bases, with 16 bases left between them. This CDR3 spans 15 amino acids. Germline V CDR1 and CDR2: SGHRS, YFSETQ. In nucleotides, the CDR3 is TGCGCCAGCAGCTTTATAGTGGGAGTTGTGGAGACCCAGTACTTC. It encodes CASSFIVGVVETQYF.

The chain is built from TRBV19 and TRBJ1-4; D gene unclear. From germline, CDR1 is LNHDA and CDR2 SQIVND (reference sequence). The V and J ends lost 2 bases and 8 bases respectively, with 9 bases between them. The CDR3 extends over 13 amino acids. Here the CDR3 reads CASSIPQAEKLFF. As DNA, the CDR3 is TGTGCCAGTAGTATACCTCAGGCCGAAAAACTGTTTTTT.

This clone was recorded once. This chain uses TRBV25-1 with TRBJ1-5; a weak D match, TRBD1 (5 bases). Germline CDR1 MGHDK, CDR2 SYGVNS. With 5 bases removed from V and 1 base from J, the gap between germline ends came to 12 bases. This CDR3 spans 15 amino acids. The CDR3 loop reads CASSSGGESNQPQHF. In nucleotides, the CDR3 is TGTGCCAGCAGTTCCGGGGGAGAGAGCAATCAGCCCCAGCATTTT.

The chain uses TRBV2 and TRBJ2-3; 8 bases fit TRBD2. This CDR3 is 15 amino acids long. J lost 1 base, V lost 4 bases, and 4 bases had no gene match. Germline values: CDR1 SNHLY, CDR2 FYNNEI. Here the CDR3 DNA reads TGTGCCAGCAGTGTAGAGCGGGGGCGCACAGATACGCAGTATTTT. It is translated as CASSVERGRTDTQYF.

About this clone itself: The sample holds other DNA sequences that translate to the same CDR3. J is TRBJ1-1 and V is TRBV2; D call uncertain. Trimming left V 1 base short and J 0 bases short, with 6 bases between. In germline, CDR1 is SNHLY, CDR2 FYNNEI. This CDR3 region has 14 residues. The CDR3 is CASSEGQLNTEAFF. The CDR3 nucleotides read TGTGCCAGCAGTGAAGGTCAGTTGAACACTGAAGCTTTCTTT.

V and J are TRBV9 and TRBJ2-7; maybe TRBD1 (6 bases). Germline V gives CDR1 SGDLS, CDR2 YYNGEE. The CDR3 spans 15 residues. The ends were cut back, 0 bases at V and 5 bases at J, with 15 bases in the middle. As DNA, the CDR3 is TGTGCCAGCAGCGTAGCTAGCAGGGGCCGGGACGAGCAGTACTTC. Its translation is CASSVASRGRDEQYF.

The chain uses TRBV25-1 and TRBJ2-2; 7 nucleotides agree with TRBD1. Per germline, CDR1 MGHDK and CDR2 SYGVNS. The V gene end was trimmed by 4 bases and the J gene end by 0 bases; junction bases not matched to a gene: 2. The length of the CDR3 is 15 residues. The CDR3 region is CASSAGQANTGELFF. The CDR3 nucleotides are TGTGCCAGCAGTGCTGGACAGGCGAACACCGGGGAGCTGTTTTTT. Combining the CDR3 with reference TRBV25-1 and TRBJ2-2 gives the whole variable domain EADIYQTPRYLVIGTGKKITLECSQTMGHDKMYWYQQDPGMELHLIHYSYGVNSTEKGDLSSESTVSRIRTEHFPLTLESARPSHTSQYLCASSAGQANTGELFFGEGSRLTVL.

Here the CDR3 reads CASRSSSGTSGRGEQYF. In DNA, the CDR3 is TGTGCCAGCAGATCATCCTCCGGGACTAGCGGGAGGGGCGAGCAGTACTTC. The rearrangement uses TRBV7-2 and TRBJ2-7; TRBD2 matches at 16 bases. V dropped 6 bases and J dropped 6; count of bases not matched to a gene: 11. This CDR3 region has 17 residues. The germline V gene has CDR1 SGHTA and CDR2 FQGNSA.